This T cell receptor beta chain was recovered during a study of blood T cells in healthy people across ages. V gave up 3 bases and J gave up 0 bases, with 14 bases separating them. Germline CDR1 is MNHEY and CDR2 is SMNVEV (reference sequence). The CDR3 spans 16 residues. A second PCR of 7 to 11 cycles used a sample-barcoded 5' primer and a J-beta primer mix. TCRdb fed the 5' RACE reads into MiXCR, producing one record per CDR3 protein. The sample yields some 920,000 distinct CDR3 sequences, 45% to 60% seen once. Sequences were obtained from blood. The chain couples TRBV27 to TRBJ2-5, with D possibly TRBD2 on 6 matching bases. The receptor comes from a woman in her sixties in good health. CDR3 sequence: CASSFSGSPYQETQYF. The CDR3 nucleotides are TGTGCCAGCAGTTTCTCCGGGAGCCCATACCAAGAGACCCAGTACTTC.